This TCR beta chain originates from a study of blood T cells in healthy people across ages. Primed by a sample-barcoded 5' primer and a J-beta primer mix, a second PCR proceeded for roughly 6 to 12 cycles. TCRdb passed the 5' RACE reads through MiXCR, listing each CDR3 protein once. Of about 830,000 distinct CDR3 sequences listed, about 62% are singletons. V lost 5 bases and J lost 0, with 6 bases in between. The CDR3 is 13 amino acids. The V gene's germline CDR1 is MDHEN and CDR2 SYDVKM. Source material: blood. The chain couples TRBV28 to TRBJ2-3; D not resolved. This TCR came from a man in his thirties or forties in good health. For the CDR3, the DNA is TGTGCCAGCAGTGTGTACAGCACAGATACGCAGTATTTT. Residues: CASSVYSTDTQYF.